Below, 11 T cell receptor beta chains from the same sample are listed, as sequenced in a study of blood T cell repertoires in COVID-19. Measured with immunoSEQ multiplex PCR; TCRdb has only the in-frame clones, and not every one. The sample shows some 50,000 clones, around four fifths of them seen only once. The source material was peripheral blood. Receptors originate from a woman older than 75 with acute or convalescent COVID-19.

The V call is TRBV9, the J call TRBJ1-3; TRBD1 might be the D (5 bases). Germline CDR1 and CDR2: SGDLS and YYNGEE. Trimming took off 0 bases at V and 4 bases at J, with 14 bases between the two ends. This CDR3 has 16 residues. The DNA for the CDR3 is TGTGCCAGCAGCGTAGGGGGAGGGGTAGCCGGAAACACCATATATTTT. Protein product: CASSVGGGVAGNTIYF.

J is TRBJ1-1 and V is TRBV25-1, with 10 bases identical to TRBD1. With 2 bases clipped from V and 4 bases from J, the junction kept 4 bases outside the gene matches. The length of the CDR3 is 15 residues. Germline lookup yields CDR1 MGHDK and CDR2 SYGVNS. Written as DNA, the CDR3 is TGTGCCAGCAGTGAAGTAGGGACAGGGGTCACTGAAGCTTTCTTT. Protein product: CASSEVGTGVTEAFF.

V is TRBV7-9 and J is TRBJ1-4; 8 positions match TRBD1. Germline CDR1 and CDR2: SEHNR and FQNEAQ (reference sequence). There are 19 residues in the CDR3. J gave up 2 bases and V 0 bases, and 11 bases lay outside the gene matches. For the CDR3, the DNA is TGTGCCAGCAGCTTAGCAGCAGGGGGCTACCTAGTGACTAATGAAAAACTGTTTTTT. Its translation is CASSLAAGGYLVTNEKLFF.

This chain joins TRBV2 and TRBJ1-6, with TRBD1 matching 9 bases. V was clipped by 3 bases and J by 5 bases; unmatched bases: 5. The CDR3 contains 16 residues. Per the germline V gene, CDR1 is SNHLY and CDR2 is FYNNEI. This chain's CDR3 is CASSESGTGNNSPLHF. For the CDR3, the DNA is TGTGCCAGCAGTGAGTCCGGGACAGGGAATAATTCACCCCTCCACTTT.

The gene calls are TRBV2 and TRBJ1-4; 7 nucleotides align to TRBD1. V was clipped by 6 bases and J by 5 bases; unmatched bases: 9. The germline gives CDR1 SNHLY, CDR2 FYNNEI. CDR3 size: 15 residues. In nucleotides, the CDR3 is TGTGCCAGCAGACCCAGGGACAGCAAGAATGAAAAACTGTTTTTT. Encoded protein: CASRPRDSKNEKLFF.

This clone was counted between two and nine times. The V and J genes are TRBV5-4 and TRBJ1-1; no definite D call. V was clipped by 2 bases and J by 1 base, with 6 bases between them. The length of the CDR3 is 13 residues. Germline V lookup: CDR1 SGHNT, CDR2 YYREEE (reference sequence). The CDR3 protein is CASSFSPNTEAFF. The DNA of the CDR3 is TGTGCCAGCAGCTTCTCCCCGAACACTGAAGCTTTCTTT.

The CDR3, as DNA: TGCGCCAGCAGCTTGACCCAGGGGGTCAGGAAAGATACGCAGTATTTT. Its protein product is CASSLTQGVRKDTQYF. V gene TRBV5-1 combines with J gene TRBJ2-3; TRBD1 aligns across 7 bases. Germline loops: CDR1 SGHRS, CDR2 YFSETQ. The CDR3 is made up of 16 amino acids. Losses at the gene ends were 1 base for V and 5 bases for J; bases not matched to a gene: 10.

V usage is TRBV7-2 and J usage is TRBJ2-7, with 13 bases fitting TRBD2. Germline V gene sequence: CDR1 SGHTA, CDR2 FQGNSA. This CDR3 comprises 16 residues. The V and J ends lost 4 bases and 3 bases, in that order; junction bases with no gene match: 6. The CDR3, as DNA: TGTGCCAGCAGCTCCGGGACTAGCGGGGTCGGCTACGAGCAGTACTTC. Translation: CASSSGTSGVGYEQYF.

The rearrangement joins TRBV7-9 to TRBJ1-2; 9 nucleotides agree with TRBD1. CDR1 and CDR2 (germline): SEHNR, FQNEAQ (reference sequence). Trimming took 4 bases from V and 7 from J; bases not matched to a gene: 16. The CDR3 is 17 residues long. CDR3 sequence reads: CASSSFKGQGLMGGYTF. In DNA form, the CDR3 reads TGTGCCAGCAGCTCTTTTAAGGGACAGGGACTTATGGGTGGCTACACCTTC. Based on the CDR3 plus reference TRBV7-9 and TRBJ1-2, the full variable domain is DTGVSQNPRHKITKRGQNVTFRCDPISEHNRLYWYRQTLGQGPEFLTYFQNEAQLEKSRLLSDRFSAERPKGSFSTLEIQRTEQGDSAMYLCASSSFKGQGLMGGYTFGSGTRLTVV.

This clone has more than one count but fewer than ten. Germline is not matched at one junction end, which may reflect a read error. The chain is built from TRBV5-1 and TRBJ2-5; 11 positions match TRBD2. The CDR3 spans 17 residues. Per germline, CDR1 SGHRS and CDR2 YFSETQ. The CDR3 loop reads CASSLGVGTSGQDTQYF. The CDR3, as DNA: TGCGCCAGCAGCTTGGGGGTGGGGACTAGCGGACAAGATACCCAGTACTTC.

The chain uses TRBV19 and TRBJ1-2; D is undetermined. This CDR3 has 17 amino acids. The germline V gene encodes CDR1 LNHDA and CDR2 SQIVND (reference sequence). Trimming shortened V by 1 base and J by 0 bases, and 15 bases separated the two germline ends. CDR3 nucleotide sequence: TGTGCCAGTAGTATAGCCACAGTCCCCGTCGCTAACTATGGCTACACCTTC. It is translated as CASSIATVPVANYGYTF.